The 16 T cell receptor beta chains in this list originate from one sample, sequenced in a study of identical twins. Each CDR3 protein gets one entry after TCRdb re-called the 5' RACE reads with MiXCR. The table shows some 630,000 distinct CDR3 sequences, with roughly 7.1% occurring only once. This sample also belongs to another study, concerning yellow fever vaccine responses in identical twins.

The sequencing input was PBMCs. The receptors derive from a young woman in good health.

The gene calls are TRBV12-3 or TRBV12-4 and TRBJ2-5; 12 bases line up with TRBD2. V dropped 6 bases and J dropped 5; count of bases not matched to a gene: 7. The CDR3 is made up of 15 amino acids. CDR3 in amino acids: CASRPTSGRQETQYF. The CDR3 bases are TGTGCCAGCAGACCAACTAGCGGGAGGCAGGAGACCCAGTACTTC.

This clonotype was seen more than once but under ten times. This chain connects TRBV9 to TRBJ1-1, with a tentative D call TRBD1 (5 bases). V dropped 1 base and J dropped 3 bases, with 10 bases sitting between them. Germline CDR1 SGDLS, CDR2 YYNGEE. The CDR3 sequence is 14 residues long. CDR3 region: CASSVTLGDTEAFF. CDR3 bases: TGTGCCAGCAGCGTAACTCTGGGGGACACTGAAGCTTTCTTT.

This clonotype was seen ten or more times. The chain couples TRBV15 to TRBJ1-6; D is uncertain. Trimming stripped 11 bases from V and 3 bases from J, with 11 bases between. Germline CDR1 LNHNV, CDR2 YYDKDF (reference sequence). The CDR3 length is 13 residues. CDR3: CAQLWDYNSPLHF. The CDR3 DNA reads as TGTGCCCAGCTCTGGGACTATAATTCACCCCTCCACTTT.

This clonotype was seen many times. CDR3 loop: CSASRGSGTYEQYF. CDR3 nucleotide sequence: TGCAGTGCCTCCCGGGGTAGCGGTACCTACGAGCAGTACTTC. J is TRBJ2-7 and V is TRBV20-1, with a weak D call TRBD2 (6 bases). This CDR3 comprises 14 residues. V was clipped by 6 bases and J by 2 bases, with 17 bases between them. CDR1 DFQATT and CDR2 SNEGSKA come from the germline V gene (reference sequence).

This clonotype was recorded a few times. The chain recombines TRBV7-9 with TRBJ2-5; D is ambiguous. V was clipped by 5 bases and J by 13 bases, with 17 bases between them. The CDR3 runs 12 residues. Germline V gene lookup returns CDR1 SEHNR and CDR2 FQNEAQ (reference sequence). CDR3 DNA: TGTGCCAGCAGCCTCCACCCTAGTGTTCCGTACTTC. As protein: CASSLHPSVPYF. The full variable domain, with the rest looked up from reference TRBV7-9 and TRBJ2-5, is DTGVSQNPRHKITKRGQNVTFRCDPISEHNRLYWYRQTLGQGPEFLTYFQNEAQLEKSRLLSDRFSAERPKGSFSTLEIQRTEQGDSAMYLCASSLHPSVPYFGPGTRLLVL.

This clonotype was detected ten times or more. The chain is built from TRBV20-1 and TRBJ1-1; a weak D match, TRBD1 (5 bases). The CDR3 contains 15 residues. Germline CDR1 DFQATT, CDR2 SNEGSKA (reference sequence). V dropped 2 bases and J dropped 4 bases, with 17 bases sitting between them. The CDR3 DNA reads as TGCAGTGCTAGACCTCCTGGATGGAGGGGCACTGAAGCTTTCTTT. This sequence encodes CSARPPGWRGTEAFF.

This clonotype was detected a few times. The rearrangement joins TRBV11-1 to TRBJ2-1; 8 nucleotides match TRBD2. This CDR3 has 18 residues. Unmatched junction bases numbered 11, after V lost 1 base and J lost 3 bases. Germline CDR1 and CDR2: SGHAT and FQDESV (reference sequence). CDR3 bases: TGTGCCAGCAGCTTAGTAGTCGGTGGCGGGGGGATCTACAATGAGCAGTTCTTC. This translates into CASSLVVGGGGIYNEQFF. Using reference TRBV11-1 and TRBJ2-1 for the parts outside the CDR3, the full variable domain is EAEVAQSPRYKITEKSQAVAFWCDPISGHATLYWYRQILGQGPELLVQFQDESVVDDSQLPKDRFSAERLKGVDSTLKIQPAELGDSAMYLCASSLVVGGGGIYNEQFFGPGTRLTVL.

The V and J genes are TRBV12-3 or TRBV12-4 and TRBJ1-2; perhaps TRBD1 as D (6 bases). V shed 5 bases and J shed 4 bases, with 11 bases lying between them. The CDR3 totals 13 residues. This CDR3 reads CASSITGSYGYTF. As DNA, the CDR3 is TGTGCCAGCAGTATCACAGGGAGCTATGGCTACACCTTC.

The CDR3 nucleotides are TGCGCCAGCAGCAGACTAGCGGGAGGATCAGACAATGAGCAGTTCTTC. It specifies CASSRLAGGSDNEQFF. The chain employs TRBV5-1 and TRBJ2-1; 13 bases are shared with TRBD2. The CDR3 covers 16 residues. The V segment lost 4 bases and the J segment 5 bases; nucleotides outside the gene matches: 6. Germline CDR1 and CDR2: SGHRS and YFSETQ.

This clonotype was seen a few times. The V and J genes are TRBV11-2 and TRBJ2-2; D is undetermined. The CDR3 has 12 residues. Per the germline V gene, CDR1 is SGHAT and CDR2 is FQNNGV. The germline V and J ends were trimmed by 5 bases and 6 bases, with 7 bases remaining between them. CDR3 nucleotide sequence: TGTGCCAGCAGCCACGGCGCCGGGGAGCTGTTTTTT. This encodes CASSHGAGELFF.

Many counts were recorded for this clonotype. The chain couples TRBV19 to TRBJ2-1; the match to TRBD2 covers 8 bases. There are 15 residues in the CDR3. Trimming took 1 base from V and 7 from J; bases not matched to a gene: 6. Germline lookup yields CDR1 LNHDA and CDR2 SQIVND (reference sequence). The CDR3 reads CASSIVSGRVNEQFF. The DNA of the CDR3 is TGTGCCAGTAGTATAGTAAGCGGGAGAGTAAATGAGCAGTTCTTC.

This clonotype was seen many times. The rearrangement links TRBV12-3 or TRBV12-4 to TRBJ1-5; 8 bases align to TRBD1. CDR3 length: 16 residues. Trimming at V came to 8 bases and at J to 0 bases, leaving 9 bases not matched to a gene. This chain's CDR3 is CASGRSGGGSNQPQHF. In DNA, the CDR3 is TGTGCCAGCGGAAGATCAGGGGGCGGTAGCAATCAGCCCCAGCATTTT.

This clonotype showed up many times. The rearrangement links TRBV3-1 to TRBJ1-1; D is undetermined. There are 13 residues in the CDR3. V was cut by 0 bases and J by 8 bases, with 10 bases left in between. Germline lookup yields CDR1 LGHDT and CDR2 YNNKEL (reference sequence). The DNA for the CDR3 is TGTGCCAGCAGCCAAGAAGGGTATAGGGAAGCTTTCTTT. Translated: CASSQEGYREAFF.

The chain links TRBV7-9 to TRBJ1-1; D is uncertain. The germline V and J ends were trimmed by 10 bases and 3 bases, with 21 bases remaining between them. Germline V gene lookup returns CDR1 SEHNR and CDR2 FQNEAQ (reference sequence). This CDR3 spans 15 amino acids. The CDR3 here is CATSGAATLDTEAFF. The CDR3 nucleotides are TGTGCCACCTCAGGAGCCGCCACACTGGACACTGAAGCTTTCTTT. Full variable domain (remainder filled in from reference TRBV7-9 and TRBJ1-1): DTGVSQNPRHKITKRGQNVTFRCDPISEHNRLYWYRQTLGQGPEFLTYFQNEAQLEKSRLLSDRFSAERPKGSFSTLEIQRTEQGDSAMYLCATSGAATLDTEAFFGQGTRLTVV.

This chain connects TRBV20-1 to TRBJ1-5; D is uncertain. Trimming pared 3 bases from V and 3 bases from J, leaving 15 bases between. The germline V gene encodes CDR1 DFQATT and CDR2 SNEGSKA (reference sequence). The CDR3 contains 15 residues. This CDR3 is CSASKAVNNNQPQHF. CDR3 nucleotide sequence: TGCAGTGCTAGCAAGGCTGTGAATAACAATCAGCCCCAGCATTTT.

A few counts support this clonotype. V and J are TRBV6-1 and TRBJ2-2; 9 bases line up with TRBD2. The CDR3 contains 15 residues. Losses at the gene ends were 5 bases for V and 4 bases for J; bases not matched to a gene: 5. The germline gives CDR1 MNHNS, CDR2 SASEGT. The CDR3 DNA reads as TGTGCCAGCAGTCAGCTAGCGGGGTCCACCGGGGAGCTGTTTTTT. Translating it yields CASSQLAGSTGELFF.